These T cell receptor beta chains were read from a single sample in a study of blood T cell repertoires in COVID-19. Generated by immunoSEQ multiplex PCR, the TCRdb table keeps only in-frame clones and is missing some. Seen here are some 170,000 clones, roughly 84% observed once, and the top ten hold roughly 1.2%. The sequencing input was PBMCs or T cells enriched from blood (not recorded which). These receptors all stem from a human donor with acute COVID-19. The donor label of this sample is uncertain. The CDR3 runs from the conserved cysteine through the conserved F or W. A D gene is named only where the DNA matches it firmly. Only some rows state a clone size, as once, few, many or a class for expanded clones.

d_call clone_size j_call v_call cdr3_nt cdr3_aa
TRBD1 - TRBJ1-5 TRBV19 TGTGCCAGTAGTATAGAGGGGACAGGGGGAAATCAGCCCCAGCATTTT CASSIEGTGGNQPQHF
- - TRBJ1-2 TRBV7-9 TGTGCCAGCAGCTTATCTCGTTGGGGCAGTGAGTACTATGGCTACACCTTC CASSLSRWGSEYYGYTF
TRBD1 - TRBJ2-7 TRBV2 TGTGCCAGCCGTCCGGGGTACGAGACAGGGGCCTCCTACGAGCAGTACTTC CASRPGYETGASYEQYF
- - TRBJ1-3 TRBV6-5 TGTGCCAGCAGTTACGGAGAGTCTGGAAACACCATATATTTT CASSYGESGNTIYF
- - TRBJ2-7 TRBV28 TGTGCCAGCAGTTATGCGCCCTACGAGCAGTACTTC CASSYAPYEQYF
TRBD2 - TRBJ2-2 TRBV4-2 TGTGCCAGCAGCCCCTACCCTGCTAGCGGGGTCGGGGAGCTGTTTTTT CASSPYPASGVGELFF
- - TRBJ2-2 TRBV5-5 TGTGCCAGCAGCCTGTCCGCGGGGCAAAAGACCGGGGAGCTGTTTTTT CASSLSAGQKTGELFF
TRBD2 - TRBJ2-1 TRBV5-1 TGCGCCAGCAGGCTCGCGGGGGGGCCCAATGAGCAGTTCTTC CASRLAGGPNEQFF
TRBD1 - TRBJ2-2 TRBV9 TGTGCCAGCAGCCTTACAGGGGGTCCGAACACCGGGGAGCTGTTTTTT CASSLTGGPNTGELFF
- - TRBJ1-5 TRBV4-1 TGCGCCAGCAGCCGAACAGGGACCCGCGATCAGCCCCAGCATTTT CASSRTGTRDQPQHF
- - TRBJ2-1 TRBV6-6 TGTGCCAGCACGAGGACGGGGGACTACAATGAGCAGTTCTTC CASTRTGDYNEQFF
TRBD2 - TRBJ2-1 TRBV5-4 TGTGCCAGCAGCTTGGGGGGACTAGCCTCCTACAATGAGCAGTTCTTC CASSLGGLASYNEQFF
TRBD1 - TRBJ2-7 TRBV19 TGTGCCAGTAGTAAGAACAGGGGACACGAGCAGTACTTC CASSKNRGHEQYF
- - TRBJ1-3 TRBV29-1 TGCAGCGTTGAAGATCGTTGGAGGGGACCTACTGGAAACACCATATATTTT CSVEDRWRGPTGNTIYF
TRBD2 - TRBJ2-3 TRBV5-1 TGCGCCAGCCGGGATAGCGGGGGGTCTCTAGATACGCAGTATTTT CASRDSGGSLDTQYF
- - TRBJ2-1 TRBV21-1 TGTGCCAGTCCCAGAGGGTTCTTC CASPRGFF
- - TRBJ2-5 TRBV5-1 TGCGCCAGCAGCTTGCATACGAGCACTGAGACCCAGTACTTC CASSLHTSTETQYF
- - TRBJ1-1 TRBV9 TGTGCCAGCAGCGCGTCGACCGGGACATTCACTGAAGCTTTCTTT CASSASTGTFTEAFF
- few TRBJ1-1 TRBV19 TGTGCCAGTAGGGTGGGAGGAGGAGGGACTGAAGCTTTCTTT CASRVGGGGTEAFF
- - TRBJ1-1 TRBV7-9 TGTGCCAGCAGCTTAGGAGGCATGGAAGCTTTCTTT CASSLGGMEAFF
TRBD1 - TRBJ1-4 TRBV6-5 TGTGCCAGCAGAGTACGCGCGGGACAGGGCCTAAAACTGTTTTTT CASRVRAGQGLKLFF
TRBD2 - TRBJ2-1 TRBV5-1 TGCGCCAGCAGCCCACCACTAGCGGGGGTGAACAATGAGCAGTTCTTC CASSPPLAGVNNEQFF
TRBD1 - TRBJ1-2 TRBV19 TGTGCCAGTTCCCAGGGGGCAGCTCCCTATGGCTACACCTTC CASSQGAAPYGYTF
- - TRBJ2-7 TRBV7-9 TGTGCCAGCAGCGAGGGTTACGAGCAGTACTTC CASSEGYEQYF
TRBD1 - TRBJ1-4 TRBV12-5 TGTGCTAGTGGTACAGGGGGTAATGAAAAACTGTTTTTT CASGTGGNEKLFF
TRBD1 - TRBJ1-1 TRBV19 TGTGCCAGTAGTATACAGGGGGGCACTGAAGCTTTCTTT CASSIQGGTEAFF
- - TRBJ2-2 TRBV6-5 TGTGCCAGCAGTTTCTACGGGGGCACCGGGGAGCTGTTTTTT CASSFYGGTGELFF
TRBD1 - TRBJ2-7 TRBV19 TGTGCCAGTAGTTCCACTCGGACAGGGGAATACTACGAGCAGTACTTC CASSSTRTGEYYEQYF
- - TRBJ1-2 TRBV6-2/TRBV6-3 TGTGCCAGCAGTAATGGTCGGGGCTACACCTTC CASSNGRGYTF
- - TRBJ2-7 TRBV5-5 TGTGCCAGCAGCACGACGGGACACATCCCCTACGAGCAGTACTTC CASSTTGHIPYEQYF
TRBD2 - TRBJ2-5 TRBV10-3 TGTGCCATCAGGGCTAGCGGGGGAGGCCAAGAGACCCAGTACTTC CAIRASGGGQETQYF
TRBD2 - TRBJ2-1 TRBV30 TGTGCCTGGAGTGTCGCCGGGGGGGCCTACAATGAGCAGTTCTTC CAWSVAGGAYNEQFF
- few TRBJ1-2 TRBV5-1 TGCGCCAGCAGCGTGGACACTAACTATGGCTACACCTTC CASSVDTNYGYTF
- - TRBJ2-7 TRBV11-2 TGTGCCAGCAGCCTGGCCGGCGACAGCTACGAGCAGTACTTC CASSLAGDSYEQYF
TRBD1 once TRBJ2-7 TRBV27 TGTGCCAGCAGGATGGTGGGACAGAGGGGTTCCCTCTCCTACGAGCAGTACTTC CASRMVGQRGSLSYEQYF
TRBD1 - TRBJ1-1 TRBV11-1 TGTGCCAGCAGCCTTCAGGGGGACACTGAAGCTTTCTTT CASSLQGDTEAFF
TRBD1 - TRBJ1-4 TRBV19 TGTGCCAGTAGTGCCCTTCGGGACAGGGGAAGTGAAAAACTGTTTTTT CASSALRDRGSEKLFF
- - TRBJ2-3 TRBV9 TGTGCCAGCAGCGTAGGTCCAGAACCCACAGATACGCAGTATTTT CASSVGPEPTDTQYF
- - TRBJ2-5 TRBV4-1 TGCGCCAGCAGCCAACAGGGGCTGGAGACCCAGTACTTC CASSQQGLETQYF
- once TRBJ2-5 TRBV6-1 TGTGCCAGCAGTGAAGGTAGTGGGGCAGGGGTGGAGACCCAGTACTTC CASSEGSGAGVETQYF
- - TRBJ2-5 TRBV4-1 TGCGCCAGCAGCCAGGAGGCAGGGGGAGGATGGGGGACCCAGTACTTC CASSQEAGGGWGTQYF
TRBD1 - TRBJ2-4 TRBV4-3 TGCGCCAGCAGCATGCGGACAGGGTGGAACATTCAGTACTTC CASSMRTGWNIQYF
- - TRBJ1-6 TRBV3-1/TRBV3-2 TGTGCCAGCAGCCAAGCTGGCAGCCTTAGGAGATCACCCCTCCACTTT CASSQAGSLRRSPLHF
TRBD1 - TRBJ1-1 TRBV27 TGTGCCAGCAGTACTCCAACAGGGGGAGGAGCTTTCTTT CASSTPTGGGAFF
- few TRBJ2-7 TRBV4-2 TGTGCCAGCAGCTCAGGTCTAGGGGACTACGAGCAGTACTTC CASSSGLGDYEQYF
- few TRBJ1-5 TRBV7-9 TGTGCCAGCAGCTTTGGAGGTGGAATGGATCAGCCCCAGCATTTT CASSFGGGMDQPQHF
- - TRBJ2-7 TRBV5-1 TGCGCCAGCAGCTCGATGAGTTCCTACGAGCAGTACTTC CASSSMSSYEQYF
TRBD1 once TRBJ1-2 TRBV27 TGTGCCAGCAGTCCGTTTACCCAGGGGGCCTATGGCTACACCTTC CASSPFTQGAYGYTF
- - TRBJ2-1 TRBV7-9 TGTGCCAGCAGCTTACTAGGTCCCTACAATGAGCAGTTCTTC CASSLLGPYNEQFF
- - TRBJ1-1 TRBV7-2 TGTGCCAGCAGCTTAACCAGGGCCACTGAAGCTTTCTTT CASSLTRATEAFF
- - TRBJ2-7 TRBV11-2 TGTGCCAGCAGCCACGGACTTGGGGAGCAGTACTTC CASSHGLGEQYF
TRBD1 - TRBJ1-2 TRBV10-3 TGTGCCATCAGTGAGGGAGGACAGGGCCTTAACTATGGCTACACCTTC CAISEGGQGLNYGYTF